This passage covers 11 T cell receptor beta chains from one sample sequenced in a study of blood T cell repertoires in COVID-19. The assay was immunoSEQ multiplex PCR, and TCRdb's table has in-frame clones only and misses some. The top ten hold 4.8% of the sample, which has fewer than 250,000 clones, about four fifths seen once. Sequencing was carried out using PBMCs or T cells enriched from blood (not recorded which). The source of these receptors is a woman aged 45-59 years who had been exposed to COVID-19.

The chain employs TRBV12-5 and TRBJ2-3; D is possibly TRBD1 (6 bases). The CDR3 sequence is 14 residues long. The germline V and J ends were trimmed by 3 bases and 1 base, with 8 bases remaining between them. CDR1 and CDR2 from the germline V gene are LGHNT and FRNRAP. CDR3: CASGLQGGTDTQYF. The CDR3 nucleotides read TGTGCTAGTGGTTTACAGGGAGGCACAGATACGCAGTATTTT.

This chain uses TRBV9 with TRBJ2-2, with TRBD1 matching 7 bases. The germline CDR1 and CDR2 sequences are SGDLS and YYNGEE. This CDR3 has 15 residues. The junction had 6 bases not matched to a gene; V was cut back by 6 bases and J by 1 base. In nucleotides, the CDR3 is TGTGCCAGCACCCAGGGACAGATGAACACCGGGGAGCTGTTTTTT. Encoded protein: CASTQGQMNTGELFF.

This chain uses TRBV6-5 with TRBJ1-3; weak D call: TRBD1 (5 bases). The length of the CDR3 is 15 residues. The germline V gene has CDR1 MNHEY and CDR2 SVGAGI. Trimming shortened V by 7 bases and J by 5 bases, and 18 bases separated the two germline ends. This chain's CDR3 is CASTDWAGDRNTIYF. The DNA for the CDR3 is TGTGCCAGCACCGACTGGGCGGGGGATAGAAACACCATATATTTT.

The chain couples TRBV6-6 to TRBJ1-2; 8 positions agree with TRBD1. CDR1 and CDR2 (germline): MNHNY, SVGAGI (reference sequence). CDR3 length: 13 residues. V lost 5 bases and J lost 5; bases outside the gene matches: 4. In DNA form, the CDR3 reads TGTGCCAGCAGTCCAGGGGGCCCATATGGCTACACCTTC. This translates into CASSPGGPYGYTF.

The gene calls are TRBV4-3 and TRBJ2-7, with 9 nucleotides matching TRBD1. CDR1 and CDR2 from the germline V gene are LGHNA and YSLEER. Unmatched junction bases numbered 3, after V lost 4 bases and J lost 2 bases. The CDR3 contains 14 residues. The CDR3 reads CASSLRTGAYEQYF. The CDR3 DNA reads as TGCGCCAGCAGCCTACGGACAGGGGCCTACGAGCAGTACTTC.

The V and J genes are TRBV4-1 and TRBJ1-1, with TRBD1 matching over 9 bases. CDR1 and CDR2 (germline): MGHRA, YSYEKL. This CDR3 comprises 15 residues. The V segment lost 1 base and the J segment 4 bases; nucleotides outside the gene matches: 4. CDR3 DNA: TGCGCCAGCAGCCAAGGGACAGGGGACGGCACTGAAGCTTTCTTT. Encoded protein: CASSQGTGDGTEAFF.

The chain is built from TRBV19 and TRBJ2-2; 10 bases match TRBD1. The CDR3 consists of 15 residues. Germline V gene lookup returns CDR1 LNHDA and CDR2 SQIVND (reference sequence). V was clipped by 5 bases and J by 3 bases; unmatched bases: 3. Here the CDR3 reads CASSQGTGDTGELFF. The CDR3 bases are TGTGCCAGTAGTCAAGGGACAGGGGACACCGGGGAGCTGTTTTTT. The full variable domain, in which reference TRBV19 and TRBJ2-2 provide the parts outside the CDR3, is DGGITQSPKYLFRKEGQNVTLSCEQNLNHDAMYWYRQDPGQGLRLIYYSQIVNDFQKGDIAEGYSVSREKKESFPLTVTSAQKNPTAFYLCASSQGTGDTGELFFGEGSRLTVL.

The gene calls are TRBV18 and TRBJ1-2, with TRBD1 matching 8 bases. Unmatched junction bases numbered 0, after V lost 3 bases and J lost 3 bases. The CDR3 covers 13 residues. CDR1 is KGHSH, CDR2 LQKENI, per germline. The DNA for the CDR3 is TGTGCCAGCTCACCGGACAGGGACTATGGCTACACCTTC. Translating gives CASSPDRDYGYTF.

The chain is built from TRBV7-9 and TRBJ1-2; D remains unclear. Trimming pared 4 bases from V and 4 bases from J, leaving 10 bases between. Germline V gene lookup returns CDR1 SEHNR and CDR2 FQNEAQ (reference sequence). The CDR3 runs 13 residues. The CDR3 DNA reads as TGTGCCAGCAGCTCCAGTCTTGGCTATGGCTACACCTTC. Protein: CASSSSLGYGYTF.

V usage is TRBV30 and J usage is TRBJ2-2; D possibly corresponds to TRBD2 (7 bases). The V and J ends lost 4 bases and 4 bases respectively, with 25 bases between them. From germline, CDR1 is GTSNPN and CDR2 SVGIG (reference sequence). This CDR3 region has 18 residues. The CDR3 loop is CAWNPPVGRRGATGELFF. The CDR3, as DNA: TGTGCCTGGAACCCGCCGGTGGGTCGACGGGGGGCCACCGGGGAGCTGTTTTTT.

The chain uses TRBV11-2 and TRBJ2-1; no definite D call. Germline lookup yields CDR1 SGHAT and CDR2 FQNNGV. Trimming cost V 5 bases and J 2 bases, with 10 bases left between them. This CDR3 has 14 residues. The CDR3 is CASSPPTTYNEQFF. CDR3 sequence (DNA): TGTGCCAGCAGCCCCCCAACTACCTACAATGAGCAGTTCTTC.